The present TCR beta chain was sequenced within a study of T cells in Graves' hyperthyroidism and ophthalmopathy. Study-wide findings and caveats: Within blood appeared most thyroid clonotypes that had expanded above 0.001.

The CDR3 consists of 14 residues. Germline V CDR1 and CDR2: SGHDT, YYEEEE. V lost 2 bases, J lost 5 bases, and 10 bases lay in between. Diagnostic decisions used clinical symptoms, serum thyroxine and TRAb, thyroid ultrasound and orbital computed tomography. There were TCR beta CDR3 regions amplified from RNA transcripts. When the TCR CDR3 underwent first-round RT-PCR, the HTBI primer set was used. TCRdb independently ran MiXCR on the multiplex PCR reads; one entry per CDR3 protein. Here the sample spans hundreds of thousands of distinct CDR3 sequences, around 15% being singletons. This clonotype was seen only a few times. The target antigen is unknown.

Material: blood. The gene calls are TRBV5-6 and TRBJ1-4; D perhaps matches TRBD1 (6 bases). The sequence came from a woman under 30 with Graves' hyperthyroidism. This CDR3 reads CASSFRQGNEKLFF. CDR3 bases: TGTGCCAGCAGCTTTAGGCAGGGGAATGAAAAACTGTTTTTT.